This TCR beta chain appears in the sequencing data of a study of regulatory T cells in long-lasting Graves disease. This clonotype was detected many times. Through Arm-PCR of CDR3 regions and iRepertoire HTBI primers, TCR beta libraries were built. TCRdb independently ran MiXCR on the multiplex PCR reads; one entry per CDR3 protein. The sample records around 450,000 distinct CDR3 sequences, around 16% being singletons. Stated time point: newly diagnosed GD, antithyroid drugs for less than 3 months. RNA extracted from PBMCs served as the sequencing template. This same sample was also taken into another study, of T cells in Graves' hyperthyroidism and ophthalmopathy. That paper notes: Clonotypes that were expanded in thyroid above 0.001 mostly appeared in blood too.

The source material was peripheral blood mononuclear cells (PBMCs), sampled at new diagnosis, from a patient treated with antithyroid drugs. This receptor was taken from a man aged 35 to 55 with Graves disease.

The CDR3, as DNA: TGTGCCAGCAGCCAAGCGCTGTACCAAGAGACCCAGTACTTC. Translating it yields CASSQALYQETQYF. The rearrangement joins TRBV3-1 to TRBJ2-5; no definite D call. V gave up 1 base and J gave up 0 bases, with 6 bases separating them. The CDR3 is made up of 14 amino acids. Germline V lookup: CDR1 LGHDT, CDR2 YNNKEL (reference sequence).